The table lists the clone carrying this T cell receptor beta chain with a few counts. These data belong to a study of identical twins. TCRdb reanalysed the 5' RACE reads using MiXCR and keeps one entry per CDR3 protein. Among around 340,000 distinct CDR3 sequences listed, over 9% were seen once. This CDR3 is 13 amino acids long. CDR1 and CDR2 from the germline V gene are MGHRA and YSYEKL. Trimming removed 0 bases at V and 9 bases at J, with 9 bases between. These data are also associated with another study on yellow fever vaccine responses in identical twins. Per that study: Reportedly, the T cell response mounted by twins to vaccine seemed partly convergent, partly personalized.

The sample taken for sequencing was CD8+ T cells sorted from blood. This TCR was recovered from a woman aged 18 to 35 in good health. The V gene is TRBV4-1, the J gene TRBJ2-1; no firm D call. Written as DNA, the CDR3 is TGCGCCAGCAGCCAAGATAGGCTGGGTGAGCAGTTCTTC. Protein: CASSQDRLGEQFF.